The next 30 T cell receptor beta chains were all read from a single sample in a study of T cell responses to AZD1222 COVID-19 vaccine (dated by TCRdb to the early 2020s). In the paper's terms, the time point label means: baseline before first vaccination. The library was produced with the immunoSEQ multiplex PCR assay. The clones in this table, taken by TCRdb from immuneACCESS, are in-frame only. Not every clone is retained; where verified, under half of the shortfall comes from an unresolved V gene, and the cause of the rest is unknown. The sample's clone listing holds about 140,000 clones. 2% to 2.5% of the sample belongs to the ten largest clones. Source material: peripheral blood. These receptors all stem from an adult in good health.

The CDR3 DNA reads TGTGCCAGTAGTGTCATCGTAGGGGACAGGGGCTCAACTAATGAAAAACTGTTTTTT. Its protein is CASSVIVGDRGSTNEKLFF. The chain joins TRBV19 to TRBJ1-4; TRBD1 aligns across 10 bases. The CDR3 has 19 residues. V trimming: 5 bases; J trimming: 0 bases; junction bases outside the gene matches: 12. The germline V gene has CDR1 LNHDA and CDR2 SQIVND (reference sequence).

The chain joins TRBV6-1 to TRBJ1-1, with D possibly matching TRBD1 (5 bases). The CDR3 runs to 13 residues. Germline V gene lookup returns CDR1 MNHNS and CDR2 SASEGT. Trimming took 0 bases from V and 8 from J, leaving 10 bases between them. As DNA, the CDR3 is TGTGCCAGCAGTGAAGCCGCGGGACCGGAAGCTTTCTTT. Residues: CASSEAAGPEAFF.

The CDR3 region has the DNA TGTGCCAGCAGCGCGCGGACAGGGGCTAACTATGGCTACACCTTC. Protein: CASSARTGANYGYTF. This sequence joins TRBV9 and TRBJ1-2; 9 bases fit TRBD1. The CDR3 length is 15 residues. With V trimmed by 3 bases and J by 0 bases, 3 bases remained unmatched. Germline V CDR1 and CDR2: SGDLS, YYNGEE.

The CDR3 spells CATSDLGTKRDEQFF. DNA for the CDR3: TGTGCCACCAGTGATTTGGGCACTAAGAGGGATGAGCAGTTCTTC. The rearrangement joins TRBV24-1 to TRBJ2-1; tentatively, D is TRBD2 (5 bases). V was trimmed by 0 bases and J by 8 bases, leaving 13 bases between them. Germline V gives CDR1 KGHDR, CDR2 SFDVKD. This CDR3 region has 15 residues.

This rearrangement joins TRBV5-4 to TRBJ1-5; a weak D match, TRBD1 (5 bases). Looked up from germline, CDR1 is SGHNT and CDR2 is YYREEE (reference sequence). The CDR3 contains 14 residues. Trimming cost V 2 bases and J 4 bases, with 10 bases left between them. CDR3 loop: CASSLGTGNQPQHF. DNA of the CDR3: TGTGCCAGCAGCTTAGGGACGGGGAATCAGCCCCAGCATTTT.

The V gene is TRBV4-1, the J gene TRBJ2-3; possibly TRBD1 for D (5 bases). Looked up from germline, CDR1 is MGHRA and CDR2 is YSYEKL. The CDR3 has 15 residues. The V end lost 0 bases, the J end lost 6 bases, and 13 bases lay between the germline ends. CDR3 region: CASSQEGRVIDTQYF. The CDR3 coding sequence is TGCGCCAGCAGCCAAGAAGGCAGGGTTATCGATACGCAGTATTTT.

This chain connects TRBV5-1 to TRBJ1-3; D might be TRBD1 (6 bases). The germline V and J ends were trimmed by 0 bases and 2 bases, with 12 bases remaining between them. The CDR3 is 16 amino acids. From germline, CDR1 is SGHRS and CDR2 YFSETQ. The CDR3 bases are TGCGCCAGCAGCTTGGCCGGGGGACAACCTGGAAACACCATATATTTT. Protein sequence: CASSLAGGQPGNTIYF.

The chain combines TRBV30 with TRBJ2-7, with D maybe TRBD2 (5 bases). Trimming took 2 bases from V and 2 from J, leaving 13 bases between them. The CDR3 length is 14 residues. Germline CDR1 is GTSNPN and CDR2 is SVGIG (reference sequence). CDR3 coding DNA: TGTGCCTGGAGTAGCGGTTTTCTAACCTACGAGCAGTACTTC. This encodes CAWSSGFLTYEQYF.

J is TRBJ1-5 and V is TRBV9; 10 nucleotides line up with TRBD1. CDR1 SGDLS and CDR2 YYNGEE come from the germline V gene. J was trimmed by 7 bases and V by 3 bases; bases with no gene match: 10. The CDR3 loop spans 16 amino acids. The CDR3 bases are TGTGCCAGCAGCGACCCGGGACAGGGGAACGAACAGCCCCAGCATTTT. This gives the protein CASSDPGQGNEQPQHF.

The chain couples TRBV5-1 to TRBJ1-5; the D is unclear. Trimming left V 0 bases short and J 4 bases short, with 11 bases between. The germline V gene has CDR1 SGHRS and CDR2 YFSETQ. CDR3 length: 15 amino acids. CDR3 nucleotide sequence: TGCGCCAGCAGCTTGGATGGACGGCCGAATCAGCCCCAGCATTTT. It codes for CASSLDGRPNQPQHF.

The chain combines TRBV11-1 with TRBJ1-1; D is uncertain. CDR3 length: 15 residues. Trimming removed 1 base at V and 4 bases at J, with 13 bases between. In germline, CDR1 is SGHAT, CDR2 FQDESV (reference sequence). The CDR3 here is CASSLEGPRVTEAFF. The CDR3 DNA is TGTGCCAGCAGCTTAGAAGGCCCGAGGGTCACTGAAGCTTTCTTT. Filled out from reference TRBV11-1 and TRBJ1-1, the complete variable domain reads EAEVAQSPRYKITEKSQAVAFWCDPISGHATLYWYRQILGQGPELLVQFQDESVVDDSQLPKDRFSAERLKGVDSTLKIQPAELGDSAMYLCASSLEGPRVTEAFFGQGTRLTVV.

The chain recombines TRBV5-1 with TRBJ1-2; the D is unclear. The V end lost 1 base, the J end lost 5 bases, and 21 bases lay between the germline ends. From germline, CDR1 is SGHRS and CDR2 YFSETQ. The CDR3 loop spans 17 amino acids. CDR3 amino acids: CASSLSSGTRALYGYTF. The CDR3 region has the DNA TGCGCCAGCAGCTTGTCGTCCGGCACTAGGGCCCTATATGGCTACACCTTC. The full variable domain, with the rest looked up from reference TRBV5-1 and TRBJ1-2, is KAGVTQTPRYLIKTRGQQVTLSCSPISGHRSVSWYQQTPGQGLQFLFEYFSETQRNKGNFPGRFSGRQFSNSRSEMNVSTLELGDSALYLCASSLSSGTRALYGYTFGSGTRLTVV.

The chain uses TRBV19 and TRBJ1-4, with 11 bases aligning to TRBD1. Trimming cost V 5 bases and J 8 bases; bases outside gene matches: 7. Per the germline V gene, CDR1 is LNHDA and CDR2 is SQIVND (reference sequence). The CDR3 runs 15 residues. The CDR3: CASSHPGQGEEKLFF. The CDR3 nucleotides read TGTGCCAGTAGTCACCCGGGACAGGGGGAGGAAAAACTGTTTTTT.

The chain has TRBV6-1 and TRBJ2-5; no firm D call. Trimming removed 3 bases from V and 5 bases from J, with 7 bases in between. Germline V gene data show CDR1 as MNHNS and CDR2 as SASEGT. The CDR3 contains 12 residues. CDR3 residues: CASSETRETQYF. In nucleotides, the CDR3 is TGTGCCAGCAGTGAGACGAGGGAGACCCAGTACTTC.

The CDR3 here is CASSLERSSYNEQFF. CDR3 bases: TGCGCCAGCAGCTTGGAGCGGAGCTCCTACAATGAGCAGTTCTTC. J is TRBJ2-1 and V is TRBV5-1; the D gene is possibly TRBD2 (5 bases). CDR3 length equals 15 residues. The ends were cut back, 0 bases at V and 0 bases at J, with 7 bases in the middle. Germline CDR1 and CDR2: SGHRS and YFSETQ.

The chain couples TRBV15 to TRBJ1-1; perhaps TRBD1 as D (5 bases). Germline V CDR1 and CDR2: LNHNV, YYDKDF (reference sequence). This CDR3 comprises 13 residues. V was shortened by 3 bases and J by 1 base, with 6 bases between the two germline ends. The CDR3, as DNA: TGTGCCACCAGCAGCGACAGGAACACTGAAGCTTTCTTT. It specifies CATSSDRNTEAFF.

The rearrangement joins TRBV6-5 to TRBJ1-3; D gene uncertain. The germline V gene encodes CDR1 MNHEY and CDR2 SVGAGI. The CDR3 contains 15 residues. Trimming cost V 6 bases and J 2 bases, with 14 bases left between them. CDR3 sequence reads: CASSRGSRTGNTIYF. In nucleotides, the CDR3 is TGTGCCAGCAGCCGAGGGAGTAGAACTGGAAACACCATATATTTT.

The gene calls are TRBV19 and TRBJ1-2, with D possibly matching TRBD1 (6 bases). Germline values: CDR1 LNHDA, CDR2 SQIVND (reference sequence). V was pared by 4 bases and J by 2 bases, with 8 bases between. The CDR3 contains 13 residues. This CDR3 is CASSRTENYGYTF. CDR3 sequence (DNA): TGTGCCAGTAGTAGGACAGAAAACTATGGCTACACCTTC.

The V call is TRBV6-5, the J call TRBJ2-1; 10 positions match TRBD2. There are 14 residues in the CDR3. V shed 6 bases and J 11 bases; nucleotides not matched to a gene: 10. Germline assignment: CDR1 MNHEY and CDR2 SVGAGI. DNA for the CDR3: TGTGCCAGCAGCCTCGGGCTAGCGGGGGATAAGCAGTTCTTC. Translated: CASSLGLAGDKQFF.

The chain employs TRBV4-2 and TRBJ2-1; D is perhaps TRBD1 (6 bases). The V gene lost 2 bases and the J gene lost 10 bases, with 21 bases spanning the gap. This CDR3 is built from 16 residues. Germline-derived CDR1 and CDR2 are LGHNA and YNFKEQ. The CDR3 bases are TGTGCCAGCAGCCAACAAAAAGGTGGGACACAAAAAGAGCAGTTCTTC. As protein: CASSQQKGGTQKEQFF.

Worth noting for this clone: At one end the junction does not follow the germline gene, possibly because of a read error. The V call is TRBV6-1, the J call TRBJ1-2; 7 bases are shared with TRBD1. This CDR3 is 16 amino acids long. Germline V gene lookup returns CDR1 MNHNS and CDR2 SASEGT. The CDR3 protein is CASSQANRGKDYGYTF. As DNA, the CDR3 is TGTGCCAGCAGTCAAGCTAACAGGGGCAAGGACTATGGCTACACCTTC.

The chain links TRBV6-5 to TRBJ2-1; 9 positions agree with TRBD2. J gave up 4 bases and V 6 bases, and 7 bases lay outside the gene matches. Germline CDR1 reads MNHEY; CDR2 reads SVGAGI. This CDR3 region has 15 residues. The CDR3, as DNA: TGTGCCAGCAGCGAGACTAGCGGACTTTACAATGAGCAGTTCTTC. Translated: CASSETSGLYNEQFF.

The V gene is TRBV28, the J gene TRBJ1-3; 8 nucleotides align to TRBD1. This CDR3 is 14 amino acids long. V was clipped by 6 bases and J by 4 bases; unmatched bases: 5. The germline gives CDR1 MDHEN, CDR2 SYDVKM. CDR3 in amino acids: CASSFRGLGNTIYF. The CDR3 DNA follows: TGTGCCAGCAGCTTCAGGGGGCTAGGAAACACCATATATTTT.

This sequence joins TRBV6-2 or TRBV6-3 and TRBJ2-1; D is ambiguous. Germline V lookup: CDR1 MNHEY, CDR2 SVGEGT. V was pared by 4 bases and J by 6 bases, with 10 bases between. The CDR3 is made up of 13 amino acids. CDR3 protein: CASSSWAANEQFF. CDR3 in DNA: TGTGCCAGCAGTTCCTGGGCTGCCAATGAGCAGTTCTTC.

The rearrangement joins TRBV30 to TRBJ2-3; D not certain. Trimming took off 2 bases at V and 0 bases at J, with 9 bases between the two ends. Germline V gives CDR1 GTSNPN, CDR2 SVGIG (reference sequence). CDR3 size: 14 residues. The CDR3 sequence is CAWSTSLSTDTQYF. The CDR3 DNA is TGTGCCTGGAGTACCTCCCTGAGCACAGATACGCAGTATTTT.

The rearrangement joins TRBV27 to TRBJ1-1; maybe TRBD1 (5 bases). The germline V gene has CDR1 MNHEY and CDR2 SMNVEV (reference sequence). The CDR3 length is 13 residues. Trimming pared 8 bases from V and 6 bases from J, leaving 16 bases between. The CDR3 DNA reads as TGTGCCAGCGGTAGGACTTTGGGGGCTGAAGCTTTCTTT. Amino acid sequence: CASGRTLGAEAFF.

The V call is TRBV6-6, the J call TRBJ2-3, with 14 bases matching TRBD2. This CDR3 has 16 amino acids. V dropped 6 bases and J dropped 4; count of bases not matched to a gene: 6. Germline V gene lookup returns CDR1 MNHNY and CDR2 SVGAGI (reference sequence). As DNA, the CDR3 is TGTGCCAGCAGGTCCAGGACTAGCGGGGGGTCAGATACGCAGTATTTT. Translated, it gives CASRSRTSGGSDTQYF.

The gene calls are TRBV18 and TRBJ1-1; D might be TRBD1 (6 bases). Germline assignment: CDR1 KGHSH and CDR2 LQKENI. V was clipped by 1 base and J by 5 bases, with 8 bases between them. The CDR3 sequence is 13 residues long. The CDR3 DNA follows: TGTGCCAGCTCACCACAGGGACAAACTGAAGCTTTCTTT. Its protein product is CASSPQGQTEAFF. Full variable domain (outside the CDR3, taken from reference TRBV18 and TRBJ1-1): NAGVMQNPRHLVRRRGQEARLRCSPMKGHSHVYWYRQLPEEGLKFMVYLQKENIIDESGMPKERFSAEFPKEGPSILRIQQVVRGDSAAYFCASSPQGQTEAFFGQGTRLTVV.

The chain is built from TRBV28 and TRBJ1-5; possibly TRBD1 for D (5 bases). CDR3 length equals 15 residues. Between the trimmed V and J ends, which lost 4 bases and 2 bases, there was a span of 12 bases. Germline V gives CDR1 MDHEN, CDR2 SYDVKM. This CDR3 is CASSSRRGRNQPQHF. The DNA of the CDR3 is TGTGCCAGCAGTTCCCGGAGGGGTCGCAATCAGCCCCAGCATTTT.

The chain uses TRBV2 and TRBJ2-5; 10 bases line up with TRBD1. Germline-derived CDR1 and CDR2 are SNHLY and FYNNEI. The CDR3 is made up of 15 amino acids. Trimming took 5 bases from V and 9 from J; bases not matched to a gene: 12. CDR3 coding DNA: TGTGCCAGCAGTTCAGGCGGGACAGGGGACGGGGCCCAGTACTTC. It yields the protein CASSSGGTGDGAQYF.